This T cell receptor (beta chain) was observed in a study of blood T cell repertoires in COVID-19. Trimming removed 2 bases from V and 0 bases from J; junction bases left unmatched: 6. The CDR3 sequence is 16 residues long. From germline, CDR1 is MNHEY and CDR2 SVGAGI. Data came from immunoSEQ multiplex PCR; TCRdb stores just in-frame clones and leaves some out. The sample contains approximately 290,000 clones, around nine tenths of which appear only once. The sequence derives from a man younger than 45 with acute or convalescent COVID-19. Source material: peripheral blood. The V call is TRBV6-5, the J call TRBJ1-1; TRBD1 matches at 7 bases. The CDR3: CASSYATGTMNTEAFF. The CDR3 nucleotides read TGTGCCAGCAGTTACGCGACAGGGACAATGAACACTGAAGCTTTCTTT.